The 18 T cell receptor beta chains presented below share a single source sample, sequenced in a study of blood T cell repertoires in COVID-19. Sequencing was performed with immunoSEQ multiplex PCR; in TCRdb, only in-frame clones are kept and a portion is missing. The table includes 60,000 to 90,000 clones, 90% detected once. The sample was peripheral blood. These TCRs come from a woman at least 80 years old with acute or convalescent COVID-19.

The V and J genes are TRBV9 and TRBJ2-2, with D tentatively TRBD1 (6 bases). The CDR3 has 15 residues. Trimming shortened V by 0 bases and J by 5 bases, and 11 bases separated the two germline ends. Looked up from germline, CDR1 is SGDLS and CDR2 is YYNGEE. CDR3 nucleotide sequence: TGTGCCAGCAGCGTAGAGGGGGTCCCAACCGGGGAGCTGTTTTTT. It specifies CASSVEGVPTGELFF.

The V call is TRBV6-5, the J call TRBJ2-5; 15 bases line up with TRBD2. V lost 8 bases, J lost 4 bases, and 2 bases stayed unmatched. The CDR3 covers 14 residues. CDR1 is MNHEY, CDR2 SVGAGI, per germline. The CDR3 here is CASGGLAGGETQYF. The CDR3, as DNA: TGTGCCAGCGGGGGACTAGCGGGAGGAGAGACCCAGTACTTC.

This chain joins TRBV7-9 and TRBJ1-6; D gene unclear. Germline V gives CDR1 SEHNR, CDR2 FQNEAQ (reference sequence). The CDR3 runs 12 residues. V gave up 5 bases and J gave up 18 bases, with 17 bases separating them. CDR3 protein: CASSQGTELRHF. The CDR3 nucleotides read TGTGCCAGCAGCCAAGGAACAGAACTCCGCCACTTT.

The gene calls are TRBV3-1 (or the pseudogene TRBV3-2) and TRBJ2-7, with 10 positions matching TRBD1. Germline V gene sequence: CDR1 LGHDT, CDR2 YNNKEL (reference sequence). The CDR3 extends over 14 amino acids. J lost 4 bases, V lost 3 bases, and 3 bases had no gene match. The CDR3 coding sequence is TGTGCCAGCAGCCAGACAGGGGGCGTTTACGAGCAGTACTTC. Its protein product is CASSQTGGVYEQYF.

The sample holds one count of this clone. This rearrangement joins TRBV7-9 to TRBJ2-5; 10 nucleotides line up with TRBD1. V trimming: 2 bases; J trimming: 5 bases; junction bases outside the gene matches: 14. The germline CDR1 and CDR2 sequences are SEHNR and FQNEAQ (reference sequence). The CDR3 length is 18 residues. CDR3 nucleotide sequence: TGTGCCAGCAGCTTACCACCGGACAGGGGGTCAGCGCGGGAGACCCAGTACTTC. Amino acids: CASSLPPDRGSARETQYF.

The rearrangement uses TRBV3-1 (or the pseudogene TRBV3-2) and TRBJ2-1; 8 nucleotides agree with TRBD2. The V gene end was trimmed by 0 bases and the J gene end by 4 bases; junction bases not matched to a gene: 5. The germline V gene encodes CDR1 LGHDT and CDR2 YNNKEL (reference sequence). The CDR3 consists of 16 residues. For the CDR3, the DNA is TGTGCCAGCAGCCAAGAGGGCCTAGCGGGTTACAATGAGCAGTTCTTC. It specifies CASSQEGLAGYNEQFF.

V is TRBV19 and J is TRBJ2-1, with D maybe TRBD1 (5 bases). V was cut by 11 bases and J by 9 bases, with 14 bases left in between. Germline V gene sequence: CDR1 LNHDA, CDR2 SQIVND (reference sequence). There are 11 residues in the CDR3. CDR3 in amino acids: CAVSSRGEQFF. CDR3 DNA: TGTGCCGTTTCGAGTAGGGGTGAGCAGTTCTTC. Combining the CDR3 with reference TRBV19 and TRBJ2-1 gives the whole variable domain DGGITQSPKYLFRKEGQNVTLSCEQNLNHDAMYWYRQDPGQGLRLIYYSQIVNDFQKGDIAEGYSVSREKKESFPLTVTSAQKNPTAFYLCAVSSRGEQFFGPGTRLTVL.

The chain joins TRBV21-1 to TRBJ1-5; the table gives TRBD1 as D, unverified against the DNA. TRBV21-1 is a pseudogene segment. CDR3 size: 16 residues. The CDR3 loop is CASSKARGRGNQPQHF. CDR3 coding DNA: TGTGCCAGCAGCAAAGCCAGGGGGCGCGGGAATCAGCCCCAGCATTTT.

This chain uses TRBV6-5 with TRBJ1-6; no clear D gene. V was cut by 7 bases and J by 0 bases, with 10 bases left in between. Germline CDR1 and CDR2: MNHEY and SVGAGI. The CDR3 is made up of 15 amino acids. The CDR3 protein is CASKLPSSYNSPLHF. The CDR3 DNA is TGTGCCAGCAAACTCCCGAGCTCCTATAATTCACCCCTCCACTTT.

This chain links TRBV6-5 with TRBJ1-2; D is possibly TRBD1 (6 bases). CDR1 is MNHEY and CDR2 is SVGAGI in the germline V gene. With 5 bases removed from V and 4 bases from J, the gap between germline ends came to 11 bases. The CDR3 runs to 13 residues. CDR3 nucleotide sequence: TGTGCCAGCAGTAAGGGACACCTCTATGGCTACACCTTC. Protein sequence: CASSKGHLYGYTF.

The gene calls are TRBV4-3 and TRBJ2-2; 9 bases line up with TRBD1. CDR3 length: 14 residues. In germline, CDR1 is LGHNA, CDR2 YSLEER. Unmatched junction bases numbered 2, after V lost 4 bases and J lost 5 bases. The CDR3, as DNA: TGCGCCAGCAGCCGGGACAGGGTGACCGGGGAGCTGTTTTTT. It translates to CASSRDRVTGELFF.

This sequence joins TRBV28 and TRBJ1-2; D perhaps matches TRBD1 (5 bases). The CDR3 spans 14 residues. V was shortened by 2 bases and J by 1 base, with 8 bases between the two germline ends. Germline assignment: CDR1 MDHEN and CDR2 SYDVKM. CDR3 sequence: CASSLGTRNYGYTF. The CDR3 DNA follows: TGTGCCAGCAGTTTAGGGACTCGTAACTATGGCTACACCTTC.

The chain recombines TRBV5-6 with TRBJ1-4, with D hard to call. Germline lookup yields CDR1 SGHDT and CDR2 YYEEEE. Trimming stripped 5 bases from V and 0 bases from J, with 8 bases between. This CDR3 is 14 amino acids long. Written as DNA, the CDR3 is TGTGCCAGCAGACACTATGCAACTAATGAAAAACTGTTTTTT. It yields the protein CASRHYATNEKLFF.

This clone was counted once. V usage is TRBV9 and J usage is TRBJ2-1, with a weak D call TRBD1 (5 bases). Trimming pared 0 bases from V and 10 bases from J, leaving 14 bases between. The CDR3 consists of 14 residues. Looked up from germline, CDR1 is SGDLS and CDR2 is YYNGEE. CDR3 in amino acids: CASSVDPVPGEQFF. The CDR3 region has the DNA TGTGCCAGCAGCGTAGACCCGGTGCCAGGGGAGCAGTTCTTC.

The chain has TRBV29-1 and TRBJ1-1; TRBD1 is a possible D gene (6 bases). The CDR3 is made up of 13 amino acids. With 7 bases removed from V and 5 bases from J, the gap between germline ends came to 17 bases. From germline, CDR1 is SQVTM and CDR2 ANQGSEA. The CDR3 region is CSATQGLRTEAFF. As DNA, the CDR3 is TGCAGCGCGACTCAGGGGTTGAGAACTGAAGCTTTCTTT.

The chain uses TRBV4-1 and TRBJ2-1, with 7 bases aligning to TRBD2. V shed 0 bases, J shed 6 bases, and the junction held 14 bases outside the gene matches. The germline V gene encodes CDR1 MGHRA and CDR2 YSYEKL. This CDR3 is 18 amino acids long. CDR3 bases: TGCGCCAGCAGCCAAGATTCCCTCGGGCTAGCGGTTCCCAATGAGCAGTTCTTC. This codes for CASSQDSLGLAVPNEQFF.

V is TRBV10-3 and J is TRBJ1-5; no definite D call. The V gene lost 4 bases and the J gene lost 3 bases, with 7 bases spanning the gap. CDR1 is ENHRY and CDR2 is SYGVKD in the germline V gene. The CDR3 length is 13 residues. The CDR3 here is CAISAYNNQPQHF. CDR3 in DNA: TGTGCCATCAGTGCGTACAACAATCAGCCCCAGCATTTT.

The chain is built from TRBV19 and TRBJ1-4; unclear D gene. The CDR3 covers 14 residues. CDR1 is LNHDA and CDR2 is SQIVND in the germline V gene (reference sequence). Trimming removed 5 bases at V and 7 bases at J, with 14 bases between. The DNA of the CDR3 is TGTGCCAGTAGTTCCCTGGCCGCTAGTGAAAAACTGTTTTTT. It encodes CASSSLAASEKLFF.